This T cell receptor (beta chain) derives from a study of blood T cell repertoires in COVID-19. For the study at large: The analysed material was cDNA or gDNA that came from T cells, B-cell-depleted T cells, or PBMCs.

Only in-frame clones appear in the TCRdb table, and some are missing; sequencing was by immunoSEQ multiplex PCR. The sample contains about 200,000 clones, about nine tenths of which appear only once. The length of the CDR3 is 15 residues. Looked up from germline, CDR1 is MNHNS and CDR2 is SASEGT. V was clipped by 3 bases and J by 1 base; unmatched bases: 2. The chain recombines TRBV6-1 with TRBJ2-7, with 11 bases lining up with TRBD2. The TCR was taken from a man younger than 45 who had recovered from COVID-19. Sample: peripheral blood. Here the CDR3 reads CASSEASGGSYEQYF. CDR3 DNA sequence: TGTGCCAGCAGTGAGGCTAGCGGGGGGTCCTACGAGCAGTACTTC.